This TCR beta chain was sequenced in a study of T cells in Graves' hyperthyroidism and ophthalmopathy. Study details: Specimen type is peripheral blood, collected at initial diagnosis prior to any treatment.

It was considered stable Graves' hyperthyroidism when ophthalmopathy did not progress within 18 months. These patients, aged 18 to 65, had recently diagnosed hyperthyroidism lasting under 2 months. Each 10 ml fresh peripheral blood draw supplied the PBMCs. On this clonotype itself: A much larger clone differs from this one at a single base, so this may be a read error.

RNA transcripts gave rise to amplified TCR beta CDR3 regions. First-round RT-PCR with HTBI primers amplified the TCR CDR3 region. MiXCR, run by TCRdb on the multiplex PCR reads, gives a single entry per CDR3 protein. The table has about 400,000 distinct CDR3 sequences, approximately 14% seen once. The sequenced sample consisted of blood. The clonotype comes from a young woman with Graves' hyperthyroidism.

The CDR3 DNA follows: TGCAGTGCTAGAGAGCCCGCCACCTACGAGCAGTTCTTC. Protein product: CSAREPATYEQFF. The chain recombines TRBV20-1 with TRBJ2-7; the D is unclear. The DNA end is a closer match to TRBJ2-1, so the J assignment may be wrong. The CDR3 spans 13 residues. The germline V gene encodes CDR1 DFQATT and CDR2 SNEGSKA (reference sequence).